The clone carrying this T cell receptor beta chain appeared many times. Its target is unknown. This sample stems from a study of Graves' ophthalmopathy and Graves' hyperthyroidism. As for the study in general: The study drew peripheral blood at initial diagnosis, before any treatment.

Amplified TCR beta CDR3 regions were obtained using RNA transcripts as template. Investigators did first-round RT-PCR with HTBI primers, then second-round multiplex PCR. MiXCR was run by TCRdb on the multiplex PCR reads, yielding one entry per CDR3 protein. This table holds over 150,000 distinct CDR3 sequences, roughly 37% found once. This CDR3 has 15 amino acids. Germline V gene data show CDR1 as LGHNA and CDR2 as YSLEER. V lost 3 bases to trimming and J lost 1 base, with 12 bases between them. The study's findings and limits: The majority of expanded thyroid clonotypes above 0.001 frequency also occurred in blood.

The sample consisted of peripheral blood. The source is a woman in her thirties or forties with Graves' ophthalmopathy. This chain links TRBV4-3 with TRBJ1-1, with D unclear. The CDR3 DNA follows: TGCGCCAGCAGCCAGGTTGGCACTGGGAACACTGAAGCTTTCTTT. Protein product: CASSQVGTGNTEAFF.